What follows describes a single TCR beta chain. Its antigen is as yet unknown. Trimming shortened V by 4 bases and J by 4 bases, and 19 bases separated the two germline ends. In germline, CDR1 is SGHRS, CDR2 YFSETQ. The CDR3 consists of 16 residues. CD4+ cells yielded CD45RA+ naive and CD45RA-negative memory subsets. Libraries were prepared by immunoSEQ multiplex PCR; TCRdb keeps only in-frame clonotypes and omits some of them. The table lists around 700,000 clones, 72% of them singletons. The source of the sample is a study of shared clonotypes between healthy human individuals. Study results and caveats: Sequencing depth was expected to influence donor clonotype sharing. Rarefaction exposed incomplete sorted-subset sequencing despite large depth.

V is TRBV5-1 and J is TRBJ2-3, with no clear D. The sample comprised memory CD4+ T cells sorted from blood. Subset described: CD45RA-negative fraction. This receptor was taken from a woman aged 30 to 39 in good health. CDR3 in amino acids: CASSPTRASRSDTQYF. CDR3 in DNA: TGCGCCAGCAGCCCGACCAGAGCGAGTAGGTCAGATACGCAGTATTTT.